The clone carrying this TCR beta chain occurred a few times. The antigen is unknown. V gave up 2 bases and J gave up 2 bases; unmatched junction bases: 11. Germline V gene data show CDR1 as SGHVS and CDR2 as FNYEAQ. The CDR3 sequence is 17 residues long. Preparation of the bulk TCR libraries relied on previously described methods and listed TCR primers. A single record per CDR3 protein comes from TCRdb applying MiXCR to the PCR reads. Among 490,000 or so distinct CDR3 sequences listed, about 26% were seen once. The entry originates in a study of molecular identifiers for immune sequencing clone quantification. Findings and limits, study-wide: In naive cells, under 1% of molecules belonged to clones above 20 RNA copies, against over 99% in effector cells.

The origin of this receptor is a human donor in good health. Some libraries in this study had Jurkat cell RNA spiked in. This chain links TRBV7-6 with TRBJ1-2; TRBD1 aligns across 7 bases. Sequenced sample: naive CD8+ T cells from blood, with Jurkat cell RNA spiked in. Specified subset: FACS-sorted CD8+CD4-CCR7+CD45RA+ naive T cells. The CDR3 protein is CASSLYRGPSPNYGYTF. As DNA, the CDR3 is TGTGCCAGCAGCTTATACAGGGGCCCGTCCCCGAACTATGGCTACACCTTC. The complete variable domain, with remaining parts taken from reference TRBV7-6 and TRBJ1-2, reads GAGVSQSPRYKVTKRGQDVALRCDPISGHVSLYWYRQALGQGPEFLTYFNYEAQQDKSGLPNDRFSAERPEGSISTLTIQRTEQRDSAMYRCASSLYRGPSPNYGYTFGSGTRLTVV.